Listed below are T cell receptor beta chains from one sample, sequenced in a study of T cell changes during pregnancy in multiple sclerosis. This table comes from immunoSEQ multiplex PCR, and its TCRdb copy is limited to in-frame clones, with some not included. The data show more than 55,000 clones, with approximately 90% seen just once and 1.5% to 2% held by the top ten. Sequences were derived from peripheral blood, sampled in the first trimester of pregnancy. All receptors derive from a female donor in good health, enrolled as a control in a pregnancy study. Each CDR3 is given with its conserved first and last residue.

v_gene	j_gene	CDR3aa
TRBV27	TRBJ2-2	CASKPTGHTGGELFF
TRBV7-2	TRBJ2-7	CASSLALRGEQYF
TRBV2	TRBJ2-1	CASIPRLAGANEQFF
TRBV9	TRBJ2-7	CASSERASGRTHEQYF
TRBV7-2	TRBJ1-5	CASSLQSGTGRQPQHF
TRBV28	TRBJ2-7	CASIAAGSGRKSSYEQYF
TRBV5-1	TRBJ2-1	CASSFLLAGALSSYNEQFF
TRBV28	TRBJ1-2	CASNQYDGYTF
TRBV7-8	TRBJ2-1	CASSLEPGLAVYNEQFF
TRBV7-2	TRBJ2-2	CASSLSGSGELFF
TRBV5-6	TRBJ2-3	CASSLGGYANTDTQYF
TRBV2	TRBJ1-3	CASSEKGTGRDTIYF
TRBV27	TRBJ2-3	CASSLRDRGTDTQYF
TRBV23-1	TRBJ1-5	CASEYGTGDDSNQPQHF
TRBV7-2	TRBJ2-6	CASSPRTSGRVAGANVLTF
TRBV7-6	TRBJ2-7	CASSLGLGETYEQYF
TRBV6-5	TRBJ2-5	CASKGPGQETQYF
TRBV2	TRBJ2-3	CASSGGRGTDTQYF
TRBV27	TRBJ2-4	CASSSGLAGRIAKNIQYF
TRBV2	TRBJ2-5	CASSEISSETQYF
TRBV27	TRBJ2-7	CASSLSRGSVSYEQYF
TRBV2	TRBJ1-1	CASSLGRAAEAFF
TRBV2	TRBJ2-1	CASSLRLANNEQFF
TRBV7-9	TRBJ1-2	CASSFLQGAGGYTF
TRBV10-3	TRBJ1-1	CAISALETGHEAFF
TRBV28	TRBJ1-1	CASSLTQLNTEAFF
TRBV6-6	TRBJ2-7	CASSSPIGEQYF
TRBV7-8	TRBJ2-7	CASSPERLGLRDSIYEQYF
TRBV6-5	TRBJ1-1	CASSYAYMNTEAFF
TRBV4-2	TRBJ1-1	CASSQQGMNTEAFF
TRBV5-1	TRBJ2-7	CASSLISGSSYEQYF
TRBV19	TRBJ2-2	CASSSLGAHGELFF
TRBV5-1	TRBJ2-1	CASSLGGGYEQFF
TRBV7-9	TRBJ2-5	CASRSDRTQETQYF
TRBV7-6	TRBJ2-7	CASSLGPGTVSYEQYF
TRBV2	TRBJ2-7	CASSETGTNSYEQYF
TRBV7-2	TRBJ2-2	CASSLGPAGGNTGELFF
TRBV19	TRBJ2-7	CASSIGAGDEQYF
TRBV6-5	TRBJ2-7	CASSYATGAGSYEQYF
TRBV5-6	TRBJ2-6	CASSLEQPSGANVLTF
TRBV5-5	TRBJ1-4	CASGSPEGSGEKLFF
TRBV27	TRBJ2-7	CASSELATPYEQYF
TRBV18	TRBJ1-1	CASSPDEGQGIGFF
TRBV30	TRBJ1-4	CAWSGDYNEKLFF
TRBV25-1	TRBJ2-2	CASTGAANTGELFF
TRBV5-8	TRBJ1-5	CASSGGDRGNQPQHF
TRBV6-1	TRBJ2-7	CASSPGQDYEQYF
TRBV6-1	TRBJ2-7	CASSGGQGPYEQYF
TRBV2	TRBJ2-5	CASSAIAGGGETQYF
TRBV29-1	TRBJ2-2	CSVELAVNTGELFF